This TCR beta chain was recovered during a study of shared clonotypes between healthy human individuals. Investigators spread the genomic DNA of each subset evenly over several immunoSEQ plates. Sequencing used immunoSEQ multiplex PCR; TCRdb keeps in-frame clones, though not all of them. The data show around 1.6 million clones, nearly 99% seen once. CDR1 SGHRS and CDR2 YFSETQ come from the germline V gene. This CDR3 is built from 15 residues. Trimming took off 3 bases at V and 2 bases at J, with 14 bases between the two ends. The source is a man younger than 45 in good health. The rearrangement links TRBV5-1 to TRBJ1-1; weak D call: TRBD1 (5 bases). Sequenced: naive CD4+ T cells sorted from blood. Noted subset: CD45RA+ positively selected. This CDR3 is CASSSGTALNTEAFF. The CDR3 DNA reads TGCGCCAGCAGCTCCGGGACCGCTCTTAACACTGAAGCTTTCTTT.